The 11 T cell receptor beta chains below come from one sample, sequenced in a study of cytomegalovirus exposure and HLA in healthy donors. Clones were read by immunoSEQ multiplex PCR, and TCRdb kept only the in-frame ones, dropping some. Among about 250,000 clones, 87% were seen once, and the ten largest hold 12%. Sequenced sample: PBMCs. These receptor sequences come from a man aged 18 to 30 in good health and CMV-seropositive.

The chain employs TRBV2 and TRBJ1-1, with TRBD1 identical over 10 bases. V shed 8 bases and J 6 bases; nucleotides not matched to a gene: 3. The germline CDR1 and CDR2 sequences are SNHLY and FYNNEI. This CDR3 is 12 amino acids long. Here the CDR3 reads CASHDRGPEAFF. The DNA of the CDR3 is TGTGCCAGCCACGACAGGGGGCCTGAAGCTTTCTTT. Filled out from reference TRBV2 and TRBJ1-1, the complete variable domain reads EPEVTQTPSHQVTQMGQEVILRCVPISNHLYFYWYRQILGQKVEFLVSFYNNEISEKSEIFDDQFSVERPDGSNFTLKIRSTKLEDSAMYFCASHDRGPEAFFGQGTRLTVV.

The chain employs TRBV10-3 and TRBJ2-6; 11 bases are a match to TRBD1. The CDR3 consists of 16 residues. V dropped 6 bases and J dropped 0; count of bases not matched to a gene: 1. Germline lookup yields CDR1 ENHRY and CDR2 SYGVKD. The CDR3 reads CAIRGTGGSGANVLTF. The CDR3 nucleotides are TGTGCCATCAGGGGGACAGGGGGCTCTGGGGCCAACGTCCTGACTTTC.

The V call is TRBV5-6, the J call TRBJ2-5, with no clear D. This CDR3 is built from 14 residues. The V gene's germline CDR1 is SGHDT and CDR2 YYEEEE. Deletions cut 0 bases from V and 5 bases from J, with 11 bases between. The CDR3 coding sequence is TGTGCCAGCAGCTTGGGGACGGTGGAGGAGACCCAGTACTTC. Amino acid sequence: CASSLGTVEETQYF.

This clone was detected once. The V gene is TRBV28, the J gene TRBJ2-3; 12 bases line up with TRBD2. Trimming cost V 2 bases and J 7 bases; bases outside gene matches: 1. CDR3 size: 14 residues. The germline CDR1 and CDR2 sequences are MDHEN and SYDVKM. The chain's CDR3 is CASSLLAGGNTQYF. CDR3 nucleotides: TGTGCCAGCAGTTTACTAGCGGGAGGGAATACGCAGTATTTT.

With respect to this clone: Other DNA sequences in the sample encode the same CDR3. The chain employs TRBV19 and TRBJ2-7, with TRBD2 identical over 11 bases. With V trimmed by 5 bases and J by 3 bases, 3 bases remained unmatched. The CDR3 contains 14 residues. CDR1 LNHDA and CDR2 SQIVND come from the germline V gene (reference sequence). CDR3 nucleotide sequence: TGTGCCAGTAGTCCTGGGACTAGCGGCTACGAGCAGTACTTC. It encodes CASSPGTSGYEQYF.

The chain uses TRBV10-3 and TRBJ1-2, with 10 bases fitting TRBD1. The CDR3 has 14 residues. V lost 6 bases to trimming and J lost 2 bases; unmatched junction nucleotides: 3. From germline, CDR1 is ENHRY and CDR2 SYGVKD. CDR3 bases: TGTGCCATCAGGAGACAGGGGGCGAACTATGGCTACACCTTC. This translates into CAIRRQGANYGYTF.

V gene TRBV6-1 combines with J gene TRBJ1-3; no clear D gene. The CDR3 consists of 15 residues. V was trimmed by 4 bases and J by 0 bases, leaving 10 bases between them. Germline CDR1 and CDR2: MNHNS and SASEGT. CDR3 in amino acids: CASSVGASSGNTIYF. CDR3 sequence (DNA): TGTGCCAGCAGTGTAGGAGCCAGCTCTGGAAACACCATATATTTT.

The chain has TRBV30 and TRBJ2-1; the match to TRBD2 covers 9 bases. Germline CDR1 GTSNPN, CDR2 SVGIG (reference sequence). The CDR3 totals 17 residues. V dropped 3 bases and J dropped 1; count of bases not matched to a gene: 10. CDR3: CAWRTNSGRGSYNEQFF. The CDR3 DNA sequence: TGTGCCTGGAGAACAAATAGCGGGAGAGGGTCCTACAATGAGCAGTTCTTC.

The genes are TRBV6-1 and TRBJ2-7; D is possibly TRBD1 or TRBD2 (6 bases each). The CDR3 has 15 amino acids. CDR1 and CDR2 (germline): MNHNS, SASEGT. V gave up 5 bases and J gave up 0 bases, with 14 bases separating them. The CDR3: CASSKEGVHSYEQYF. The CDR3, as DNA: TGTGCCAGCAGTAAGGAGGGGGTGCACTCCTACGAGCAGTACTTC.

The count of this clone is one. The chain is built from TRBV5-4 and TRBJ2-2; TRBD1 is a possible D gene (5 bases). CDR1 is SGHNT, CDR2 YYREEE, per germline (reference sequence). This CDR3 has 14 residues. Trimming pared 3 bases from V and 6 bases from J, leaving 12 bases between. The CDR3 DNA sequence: TGTGCCAGCAGCTGGTGGCAGGGTCCCGGGGAGCTGTTTTTT. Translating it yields CASSWWQGPGELFF.

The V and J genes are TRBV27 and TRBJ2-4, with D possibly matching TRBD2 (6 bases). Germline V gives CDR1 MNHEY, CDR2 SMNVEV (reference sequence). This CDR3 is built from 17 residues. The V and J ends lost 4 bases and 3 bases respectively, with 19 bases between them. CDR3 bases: TGTGCCAGCAGTTCAAAGACGGGAGAGGGAGGCAAAAACATTCAGTACTTC. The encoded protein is CASSSKTGEGGKNIQYF.